This TCR beta chain was documented in a study of siplizumab effects on memory and regulatory T cells. With 0 bases removed from V and 0 bases from J, the gap between germline ends came to 12 bases. The germline CDR1 and CDR2 sequences are SGDLS and YYNGEE. The length of the CDR3 is 16 residues. The assay covered 100,000 or so TCR templates per sample. The repertoire was sequenced with immunoSEQ multiplex PCR; TCRdb's copy has only in-frame clones and lacks some. Among about 91,000 clones, over 85% were seen once, and the ten largest hold approximately 7.1%. This clone was detected once. The TCR was taken from a human donor in good health. The V call is TRBV9, the J call TRBJ1-1; tentatively, D is TRBD1 (6 bases). Sequencing was done on a sample of CD8+ T cells sorted from blood. The CDR3 nucleotides read TGTGCCAGCAGCGTAGAGCCGGGGGGCATGAACACTGAAGCTTTCTTT. Amino acid sequence: CASSVEPGGMNTEAFF.